One TCR beta chain is described in this entry. What it binds is unknown. Primers for the PCR totalled 60 Vbeta and 13 Jbeta. This table comes from immunoSEQ multiplex PCR, and its TCRdb copy is limited to in-frame clones, with some not included. The sample lists 100,000 or so clones, just under 80% occurring once. This record belongs to a study of cytomegalovirus exposure and HLA in healthy donors. Study observations and caveats: Later analysis associated a missense DCLRE1C variant with TCR beta V- and J-gene trimming. Common viral pathogens (according to a later analysis) appeared linked to several of the most significant clusters. The study labeled approximately 150 TCR beta chains cytomegalovirus-associated. Later findings reportedly placed an Asian-associated ancestry cluster below the 666-donor mean for N-insertions.

This TCR came from a man aged 25-45 years in good health and CMV-seronegative. Sequenced: PBMCs.

CDR3 residues: CASGFGTTPGGELFF. The CDR3 DNA follows: TGTGCTAGTGGTTTTGGCACTACACCGGGTGGGGAGCTGTTTTTT. V gene TRBV12-5 combines with J gene TRBJ2-2; no reliable D call. CDR1 is LGHNT and CDR2 is FRNRAP in the germline V gene. Trimming pared 3 bases from V and 8 bases from J, leaving 16 bases between. CDR3 size: 15 residues.